A selection of T cell receptor beta chains follows, all from one sample in a study of T cell changes during pregnancy in multiple sclerosis. Repertoires were generated with immunoSEQ multiplex PCR, while TCRdb's copy carries only in-frame clones and drops some. This table has tens of thousands of clones, 88% appearing once. Sequencing used CD4+ T cells from peripheral blood mononuclear cells, obtained in the second trimester of pregnancy. The origin of the receptors is a female donor with multiple sclerosis, enrolled in a pregnancy study. Both conserved end residues are trimmed from each CDR3.

v_call cdr3_length cdr3_aa
TRBV19 12 ASSSGTGTYEQY
TRBV19 11 ASKTGAGNVLT
TRBV30 14 AWSVRSGASGNTIY
TRBV1 15 TSSQKVSGSYTGELF
TRBV5-1 12 ASTPAGAPYEQY
TRBV5-1 12 ASSARGQSYEQY
TRBV19 12 ASTGLAITDTQY
TRBV15 12 ATSSPGVPYEQY
TRBV7-2 12 ASSQGGQGAEQY
TRBV2 12 ASRPRTAQETQY
TRBV11-2 11 ASSLDPFTEAF
TRBV28 13 ASSPPSGLAYEQY
TRBV5-4 14 ASSPATGQAYYGYT
TRBV5-8 12 ASSGLVGGETQY
TRBV5-1 12 ATSPSGNGYEQY
TRBV11-2 14 ASSLKWGQVNTEAF
TRBV4-1 12 ASASGTVVDTQY
TRBV2 10 ASSEASYEQY
TRBV6-5 12 ASRRLAGVGEQY
TRBV27 11 ASSRRLEETQY
TRBV6-6 13 ASGTSGSSTDTQY
TRBV5-1 13 ASSSGTGGTDTQY
TRBV5-4 13 ASSWGHKNTGELF
TRBV2 14 ASTETTSGSWRTQY
TRBV7-9 16 ASSLSPSGRESTDTQY
TRBV30 13 AWRKASGRAYEQY